This T cell receptor beta chain originates from a study of shared clonotypes between healthy human individuals. Notes on this clone: The antigen remains undetermined.

General observations from the study: Generally, naive subsets came out with larger estimated richness than memory subsets.

TCRdb's table, derived via immunoSEQ multiplex PCR, lists solely in-frame clones and lacks some. The sample yields approximately 640,000 clones, 72% seen once. The germline V gene has CDR1 LNHDA and CDR2 SQIVND (reference sequence). The CDR3 spans 15 residues. V gave up 6 bases and J gave up 4 bases, with 19 bases separating them. Sequencing was performed on memory CD4+ T cells sorted from blood. As for subset: CD45RA-negative fraction. This TCR came from a woman under 40 in good health. The V gene is TRBV19, the J gene TRBJ2-7; possibly TRBD1 or TRBD2 for D (5 bases each). The CDR3 bases are TGTGCCAGTAGCATCGTTTTCCCGTGGGGGTACGAGCAGTACTTC. Encoded protein: CASSIVFPWGYEQYF. Based on the CDR3 plus reference TRBV19 and TRBJ2-7, the full variable domain is DGGITQSPKYLFRKEGQNVTLSCEQNLNHDAMYWYRQDPGQGLRLIYYSQIVNDFQKGDIAEGYSVSREKKESFPLTVTSAQKNPTAFYLCASSIVFPWGYEQYFGPGTRLTVT.